The following is a T cell receptor (beta chain) sequence with its context. What it recognizes is unknown. The sample comes from a study of T cell repertoires in cytomegalovirus infection. For the study at large: Public signatures in TCR beta pointed to CMV infection and matching HLA type. Study results and limitations: There were HLA-C-restricted CMV-specific TCR beta clonotypes dominating the ex vivo response. The cumulative frequency of public TCR beta families identified carriers of CMV plus the relevant HLA.

TCRdb ran MiXCR on the reads and lists one entry per CDR3 protein. Of fewer than 550,000 distinct CDR3 sequences listed, less than 30% are singletons. Germline V gene lookup returns CDR1 LNHDA and CDR2 SQIVND (reference sequence). Deletions cut 5 bases from V and 6 bases from J, with 13 bases between. The CDR3 covers 13 residues. This receptor was identified in a human donor in good health (CMV status not recorded). Some clones in this sample may be carry-over from other donors' samples. Sequencing input: PBMCs. This chain joins TRBV19 and TRBJ1-2, with D perhaps matching TRBD1 (5 bases). The CDR3 here is CASSPRGSDGYTF. The DNA for the CDR3 is TGTGCCAGTAGTCCCCGGGGCTCCGATGGCTACACCTTC.